This T cell receptor beta chain was recovered during a study of cytomegalovirus exposure and HLA in healthy donors. Concerning this clone: Its antigen is not known.

Amplification used 60 Vbeta primers and 13 Jbeta primers. Clones were read by immunoSEQ multiplex PCR, and TCRdb kept only the in-frame ones, dropping some. The table has around 200,000 clones, 75% to 90% seen once; the top ten hold around 2.5%. The study, taken as a whole, reports: The authors later found TCR association rates varying by HLA locus, with DRB1 most and HLA-C fewest. There were 150 to 200 TCR beta chains listed as cytomegalovirus-associated.

The CDR3 loop spans 14 amino acids. The ends were cut back, 3 bases at V and 1 base at J, with 10 bases in the middle. Germline V gives CDR1 SGHRS, CDR2 YFSETQ. V usage is TRBV5-1 and J usage is TRBJ1-1; D may be TRBD1 (5 bases). The TCR sequence derives from a woman aged 45-59 years in good health and CMV-seropositive. Sequenced sample: PBMCs. The CDR3 sequence: CASSSAQGNTEAFF. CDR3 DNA sequence: TGCGCCAGCAGCTCAGCCCAGGGGAACACTGAAGCTTTCTTT.